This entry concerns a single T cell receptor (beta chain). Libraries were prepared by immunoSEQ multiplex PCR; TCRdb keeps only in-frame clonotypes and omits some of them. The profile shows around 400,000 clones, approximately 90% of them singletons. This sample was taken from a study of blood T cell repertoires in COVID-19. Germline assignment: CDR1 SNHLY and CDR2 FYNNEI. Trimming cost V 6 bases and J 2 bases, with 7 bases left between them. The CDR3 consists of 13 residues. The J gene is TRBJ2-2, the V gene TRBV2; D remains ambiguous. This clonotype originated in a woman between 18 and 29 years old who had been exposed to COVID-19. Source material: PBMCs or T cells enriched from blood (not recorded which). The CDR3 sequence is CASSLTNTGELFF. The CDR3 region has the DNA TGTGCCAGCAGCCTGACTAACACCGGGGAGCTGTTTTTT.